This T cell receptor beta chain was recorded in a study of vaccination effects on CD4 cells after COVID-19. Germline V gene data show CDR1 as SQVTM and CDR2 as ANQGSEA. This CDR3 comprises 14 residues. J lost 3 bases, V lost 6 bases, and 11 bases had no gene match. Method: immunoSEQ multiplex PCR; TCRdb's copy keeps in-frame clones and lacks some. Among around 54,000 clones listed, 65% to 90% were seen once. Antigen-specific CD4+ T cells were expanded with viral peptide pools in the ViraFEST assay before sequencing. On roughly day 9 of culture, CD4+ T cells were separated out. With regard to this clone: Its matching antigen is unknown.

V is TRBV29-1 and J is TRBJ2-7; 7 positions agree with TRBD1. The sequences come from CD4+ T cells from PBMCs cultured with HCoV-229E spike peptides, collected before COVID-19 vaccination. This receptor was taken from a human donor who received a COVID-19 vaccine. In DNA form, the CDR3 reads TGCAGCGTGATGACAGGGAACCCTGGCTACGAGCAGTACGTC. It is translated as CSVMTGNPGYEQYV.